This T cell receptor (beta chain) was observed in a study of blood T cells in healthy people across ages. Study-wide context: Template switching caught about one barcoded beta molecule for each two T cells. General study findings and limits: Donor CMV status was unknown, possibly confounding expanded clonotype changes.

The second PCR ran about 6 to 11 cycles with a sample-barcoded 5' primer and J-beta primers. TCRdb fed the 5' RACE reads into MiXCR, producing one record per CDR3 protein. Here the sample spans more than 600,000 distinct CDR3 sequences, roughly 25% being singletons. To note about this clonotype: What it binds is not known.

A further study also used this sample, focusing on T cells of mothers and their children. That work states: In cDNA synthesis, all of the extracted RNA was used at approximately 1.5 ug per 15 ul.

The origin of this receptor is a boy between 10 and 17 years old in good health. The sample consisted of blood.

CDR3 nucleotides: TGTGCCAGCAGTGAACACGAAGGGTACACCGGGGAGCTGTTTTTT. This translates into CASSEHEGYTGELFF. This chain links TRBV6-1 with TRBJ2-2; D is unclear. V lost 2 bases and J 3 bases, leaving 10 bases between the germline ends. This CDR3 is 15 amino acids long. Germline values: CDR1 MNHNS, CDR2 SASEGT.